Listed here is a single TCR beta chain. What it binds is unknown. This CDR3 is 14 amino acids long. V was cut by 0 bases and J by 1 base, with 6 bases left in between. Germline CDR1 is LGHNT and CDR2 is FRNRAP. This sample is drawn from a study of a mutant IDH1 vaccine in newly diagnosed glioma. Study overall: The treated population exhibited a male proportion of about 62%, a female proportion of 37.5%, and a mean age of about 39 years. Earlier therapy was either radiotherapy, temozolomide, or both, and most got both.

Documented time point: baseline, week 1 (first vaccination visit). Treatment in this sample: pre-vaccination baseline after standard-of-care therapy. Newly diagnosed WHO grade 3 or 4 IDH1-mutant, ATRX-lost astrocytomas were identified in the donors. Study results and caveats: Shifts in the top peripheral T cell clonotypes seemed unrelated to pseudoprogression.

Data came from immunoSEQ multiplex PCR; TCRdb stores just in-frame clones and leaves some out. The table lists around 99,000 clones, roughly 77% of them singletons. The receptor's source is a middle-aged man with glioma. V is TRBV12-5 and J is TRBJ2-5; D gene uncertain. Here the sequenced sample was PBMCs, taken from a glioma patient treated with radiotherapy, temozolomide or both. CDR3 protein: CASGLVATQETQYF. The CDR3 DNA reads TGTGCTAGTGGTTTGGTAGCGACCCAAGAGACCCAGTACTTC.